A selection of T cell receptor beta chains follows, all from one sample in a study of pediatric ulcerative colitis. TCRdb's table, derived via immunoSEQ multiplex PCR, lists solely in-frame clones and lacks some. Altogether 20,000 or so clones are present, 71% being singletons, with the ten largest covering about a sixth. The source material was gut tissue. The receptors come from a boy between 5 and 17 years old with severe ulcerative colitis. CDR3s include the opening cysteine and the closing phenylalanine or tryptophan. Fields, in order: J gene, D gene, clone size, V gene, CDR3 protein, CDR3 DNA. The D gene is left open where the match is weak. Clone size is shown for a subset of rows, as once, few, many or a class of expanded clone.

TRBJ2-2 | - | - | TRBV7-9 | CASSGWGTSNTGELFF | TGTGCCAGCAGCGGTTGGGGTACCTCCAACACCGGGGAGCTGTTTTTT
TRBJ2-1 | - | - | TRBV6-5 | CASSYGGRSYNEQFF | TGTGCCAGCAGTTACGGGGGGAGGTCCTACAATGAGCAGTTCTTC
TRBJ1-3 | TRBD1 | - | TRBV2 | CASSGRQGLFSGNTIYF | TGTGCCAGCAGTGGCCGACAGGGGCTATTCTCTGGAAACACCATATATTTT
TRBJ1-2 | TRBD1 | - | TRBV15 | CATSQGGLGDYGYTF | TGTGCCACCAGCCAGGGGGGTTTGGGGGACTATGGCTACACCTTC
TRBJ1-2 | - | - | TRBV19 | CASRLGHLYGYTF | TGTGCCAGTAGGCTCGGCCACCTCTATGGCTACACCTTC
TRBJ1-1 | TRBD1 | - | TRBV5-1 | CASSFSPGQKNTEAFF | TGCGCCAGCAGCTTTTCACCGGGACAGAAGAACACTGAAGCTTTCTTT
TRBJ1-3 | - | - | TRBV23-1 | CASSQATSGSISGNTIYF | TGCGCCAGCAGTCAAGCTACTTCAGGGTCTATTTCTGGAAACACCATATATTTT
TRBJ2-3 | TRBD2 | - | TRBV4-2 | CASSQLGSGSTDTQYF | TGTGCCAGCAGCCAACTCGGTAGCGGGAGCACAGATACGCAGTATTTT
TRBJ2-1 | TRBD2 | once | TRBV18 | CASSTKGAGDVNEQFF | TGTGCCAGCTCTACGAAGGGCGCGGGGGACGTCAATGAGCAGTTCTTC
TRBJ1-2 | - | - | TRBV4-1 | CASSQEDSSNYGYTF | TGCGCCAGCAGCCAAGAGGACAGCTCTAACTATGGCTACACCTTC
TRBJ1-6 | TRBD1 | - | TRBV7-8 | CASSTRTGENSPLHF | TGTGCCAGCAGCACTCGGACAGGGGAGAACTCACCCCTCCACTTT
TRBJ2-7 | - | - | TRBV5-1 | CASSLTGLSYEQYF | TGCGCCAGCAGCTTGACAGGGCTGAGTTACGAGCAGTACTTC
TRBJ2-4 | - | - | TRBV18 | CASSPVGGPINIQYF | TGTGCCAGCTCACCAGTCGGGGGGCCAATCAACATTCAGTACTTC
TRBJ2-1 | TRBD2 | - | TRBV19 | CASSIHGGWFF | TGTGCCAGTAGTATACACGGGGGGTGGTTCTTC
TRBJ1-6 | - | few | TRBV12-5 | CASGSVDPRGYSPLHF | TGTGCTAGTGGTTCGGTAGACCCACGGGGATATTCACCCCTCCACTTT
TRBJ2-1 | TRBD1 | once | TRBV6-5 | CASSPPGQGNEQFF | TGTGCCAGCAGTCCACCGGGACAGGGGAATGAGCAGTTCTTC
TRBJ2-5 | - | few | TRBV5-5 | CASSADWQETQYF | TGTGCCAGCAGCGCGGACTGGCAAGAGACCCAGTACTTC
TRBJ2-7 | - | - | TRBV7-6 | CASSLAGAPWEQYF | TGTGCCAGCAGCTTAGCCGGGGCCCCCTGGGAGCAGTACTTC
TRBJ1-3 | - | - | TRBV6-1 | CASSETTRVSGNTIYF | TGTGCCAGCAGTGAGACGACTCGGGTCTCTGGAAACACCATATATTTT
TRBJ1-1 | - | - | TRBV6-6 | CASRRGGTTEAFF | TGTGCCAGCAGAAGGGGGGGGACCACTGAAGCTTTCTTT
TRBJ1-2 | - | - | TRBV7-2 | CASSQPPTGYGYTF | TGTGCCAGCAGCCAGCCCCCAACCGGCTATGGCTACACCTTC
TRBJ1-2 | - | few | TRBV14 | CASSQGWDPNYGYTF | TGTGCCAGCAGCCAAGGGTGGGATCCTAACTATGGCTACACCTTC
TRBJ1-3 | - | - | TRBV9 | CASSPTTSGNTIYF | TGTGCCAGCAGCCCCACTACCTCTGGAAACACCATATATTTT
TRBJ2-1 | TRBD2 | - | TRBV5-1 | CASSSEPAGGLYNEQFF | TGCGCCAGCAGCTCCGAGCCCGCGGGGGGACTCTACAATGAGCAGTTCTTC
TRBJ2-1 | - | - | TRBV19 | CASSIFLQSSYNEQFF | TGTGCCAGTAGTATCTTTCTCCAAAGCTCCTACAATGAGCAGTTCTTC
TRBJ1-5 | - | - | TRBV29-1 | CSLGHYNQPQHF | TGCAGCCTAGGACACTACAATCAGCCCCAGCATTTT
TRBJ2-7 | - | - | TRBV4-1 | CASSQDLKTSSEQYF | TGCGCCAGCAGCCAAGATCTGAAGACTAGTTCCGAGCAGTACTTC
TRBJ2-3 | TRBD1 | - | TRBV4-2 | CASSQADRVTDTQYF | TGTGCCAGCAGCCAAGCGGACAGGGTCACAGATACGCAGTATTTT
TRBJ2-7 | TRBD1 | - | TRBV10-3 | CAISVAGTDNYEQYF | TGTGCCATCAGTGTTGCCGGGACAGACAACTACGAGCAGTACTTC
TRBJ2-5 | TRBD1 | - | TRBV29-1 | CSVGPGQTQETQYF | TGCAGCGTTGGCCCGGGACAGACCCAAGAGACCCAGTACTTC
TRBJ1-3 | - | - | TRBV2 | CAGDLQPNVGGNTIYF | TGTGCCGGCGATTTACAGCCTAACGTGGGTGGAAACACCATATATTTT
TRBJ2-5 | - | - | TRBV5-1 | CASSRETDTTSIQYF | TGCGCCAGCAGCCGGGAGACCGACACCACGTCGATCCAGTACTTC
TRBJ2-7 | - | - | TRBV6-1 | CASRLENSYEQYF | TGTGCCAGCAGATTGGAGAACTCCTACGAGCAGTACTTC
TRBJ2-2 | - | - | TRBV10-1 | CASSESRGLVDGELFF | TGCGCCAGCAGTGAGTCACGGGGGCTAGTGGACGGGGAGCTGTTTTTT